This T cell receptor (beta chain) comes out of a study of OX40 agonist ivuxolimab in advanced cancers. Background on the study: The treatment was a fully human IgG2 OX40 agonist, ivuxolimab. Age averaged around 58 years (range about 23 to 80), and roughly 82% were male.

The CDR3 extends over 13 amino acids. Germline V gives CDR1 SGHTA, CDR2 FQGTGA. V was shortened by 2 bases and J by 0 bases, with 3 bases between the two germline ends. With regard to this clone: Its antigen is unidentified. The same CDR3 can be traced to other DNA sequences in this sample.

TCRdb keeps only in-frame clones here, not all; method: immunoSEQ multiplex PCR. Here the sample spans tens of thousands of clones, 85% to 90% being singletons. Study findings and constraints: Some of the lowest clonal expansion was seen in partial responders at 0.1-3.0 mg/kg.

The timepoints at which blood was sampled were baseline, cycle 4 day 1, and cycle 7 day 1. The source material was CD4+ or CD8+ T cells sorted from blood, sampled in a trial of the OX40 agonist ivuxolimab. This receptor was taken from an adult with an advanced solid tumor such as melanoma, head and neck, liver or kidney cancer. The V call is TRBV7-3, the J call TRBJ2-3; D call uncertain. CDR3 bases: TGTGCCAGCAGCTTAGTGAGCACAGATACGCAGTATTTT. It codes for CASSLVSTDTQYF. Looking up the rest from reference TRBV7-3 and TRBJ2-3 gives the full variable domain: GAGVSQTPSNKVTEKGKYVELRCDPISGHTALYWYRQSLGQGPEFLIYFQGTGAADDSGLPNDRFFAVRPEGSVSTLKIQRTERGDSAVYLCASSLVSTDTQYFGPGTRLTVL.